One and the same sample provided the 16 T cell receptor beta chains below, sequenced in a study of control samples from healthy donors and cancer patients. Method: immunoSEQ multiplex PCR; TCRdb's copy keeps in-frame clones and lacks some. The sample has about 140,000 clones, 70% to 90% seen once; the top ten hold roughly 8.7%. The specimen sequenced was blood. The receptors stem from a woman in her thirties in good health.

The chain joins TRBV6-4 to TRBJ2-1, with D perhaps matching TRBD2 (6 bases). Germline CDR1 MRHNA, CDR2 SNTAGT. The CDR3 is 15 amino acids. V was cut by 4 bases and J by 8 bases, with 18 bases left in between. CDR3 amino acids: CASSVNAGLSDEQFF. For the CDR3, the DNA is TGTGCCAGCAGTGTGAATGCGGGATTGAGCGATGAGCAGTTCTTC.

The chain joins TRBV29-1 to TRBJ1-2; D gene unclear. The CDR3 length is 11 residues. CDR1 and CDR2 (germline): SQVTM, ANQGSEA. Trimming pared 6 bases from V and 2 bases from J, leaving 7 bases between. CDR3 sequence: CSVRENYGYTF. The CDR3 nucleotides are TGCAGCGTGAGAGAGAACTATGGCTACACCTTC. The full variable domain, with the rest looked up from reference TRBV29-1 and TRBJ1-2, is SAVISQKPSRDICQRGTSLTIQCQVDSQVTMMFWYRQQPGQSLTLIATANQGSEATYESGFVIDKFPISRPNLTFSTLTVSNMSPEDSSIYLCSVRENYGYTFGSGTRLTVV.

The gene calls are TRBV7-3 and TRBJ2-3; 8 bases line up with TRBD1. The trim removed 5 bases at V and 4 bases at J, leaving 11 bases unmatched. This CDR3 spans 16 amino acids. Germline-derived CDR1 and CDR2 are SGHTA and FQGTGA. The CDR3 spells CASSLAADRDADTQYF. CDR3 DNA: TGTGCCAGCAGCCTAGCCGCGGACAGGGATGCAGATACGCAGTATTTT.

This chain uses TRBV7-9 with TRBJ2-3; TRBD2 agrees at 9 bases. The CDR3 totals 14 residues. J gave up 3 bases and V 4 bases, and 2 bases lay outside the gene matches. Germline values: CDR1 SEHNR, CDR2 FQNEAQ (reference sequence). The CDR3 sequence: CASSSTSGTDTQYF. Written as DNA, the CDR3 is TGTGCCAGCAGCTCTACTAGCGGGACAGATACGCAGTATTTT.

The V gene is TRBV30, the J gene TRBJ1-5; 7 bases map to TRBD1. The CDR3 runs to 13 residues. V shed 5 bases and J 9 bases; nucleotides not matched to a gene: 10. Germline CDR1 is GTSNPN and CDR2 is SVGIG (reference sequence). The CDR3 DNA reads TGTGCCTGGGACAGGGATGGACGAGGGCCCCAGCATTTT. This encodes CAWDRDGRGPQHF.

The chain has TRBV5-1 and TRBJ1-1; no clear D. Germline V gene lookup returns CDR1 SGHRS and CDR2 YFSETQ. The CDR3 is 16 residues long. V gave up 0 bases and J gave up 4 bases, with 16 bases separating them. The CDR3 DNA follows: TGCGCCAGCAGCTTGGCCCCCGCGGCAGGAGGCACTGAAGCTTTCTTT. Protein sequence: CASSLAPAAGGTEAFF.

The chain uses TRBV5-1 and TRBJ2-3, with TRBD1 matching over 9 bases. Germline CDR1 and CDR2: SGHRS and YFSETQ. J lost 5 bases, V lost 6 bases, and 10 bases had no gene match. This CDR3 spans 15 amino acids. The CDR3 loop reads CASKPGQGFRDTQYF. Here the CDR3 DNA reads TGCGCCAGCAAACCGGGACAGGGTTTTCGAGATACGCAGTATTTT. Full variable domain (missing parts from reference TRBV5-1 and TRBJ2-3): KAGVTQTPRYLIKTRGQQVTLSCSPISGHRSVSWYQQTPGQGLQFLFEYFSETQRNKGNFPGRFSGRQFSNSRSEMNVSTLELGDSALYLCASKPGQGFRDTQYFGPGTRLTVL.

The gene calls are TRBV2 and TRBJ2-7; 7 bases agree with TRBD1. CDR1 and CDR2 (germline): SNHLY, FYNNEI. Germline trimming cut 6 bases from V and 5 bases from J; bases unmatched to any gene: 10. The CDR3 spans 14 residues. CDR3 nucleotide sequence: TGTGCCAGCAGAACCGGGACAGCCGTGAACGAGCAGTACTTC. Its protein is CASRTGTAVNEQYF. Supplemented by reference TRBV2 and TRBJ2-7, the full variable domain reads EPEVTQTPSHQVTQMGQEVILRCVPISNHLYFYWYRQILGQKVEFLVSFYNNEISEKSEIFDDQFSVERPDGSNFTLKIRSTKLEDSAMYFCASRTGTAVNEQYFGPGTRLTVT.

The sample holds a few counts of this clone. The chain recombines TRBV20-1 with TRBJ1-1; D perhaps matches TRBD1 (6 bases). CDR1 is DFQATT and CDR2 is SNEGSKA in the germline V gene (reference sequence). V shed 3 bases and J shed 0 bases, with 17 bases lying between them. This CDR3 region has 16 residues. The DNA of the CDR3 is TGCAGTGCTAGTTACGGGGGGCATAAGGTGAACACTGAAGCTTTCTTT. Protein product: CSASYGGHKVNTEAFF.

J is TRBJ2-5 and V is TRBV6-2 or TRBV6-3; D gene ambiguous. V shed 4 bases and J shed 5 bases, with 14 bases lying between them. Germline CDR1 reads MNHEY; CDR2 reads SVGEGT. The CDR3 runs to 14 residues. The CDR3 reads CASSSGPPRETQYF. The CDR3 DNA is TGTGCCAGCAGTTCCGGTCCCCCCAGGGAGACCCAGTACTTC.

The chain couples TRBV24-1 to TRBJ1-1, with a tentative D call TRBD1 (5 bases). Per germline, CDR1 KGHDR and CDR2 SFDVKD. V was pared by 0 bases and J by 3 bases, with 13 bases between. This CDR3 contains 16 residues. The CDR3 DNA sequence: TGTGCCACCAGTGATTTGAACAGAGGGACGGACACTGAAGCTTTCTTT. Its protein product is CATSDLNRGTDTEAFF.

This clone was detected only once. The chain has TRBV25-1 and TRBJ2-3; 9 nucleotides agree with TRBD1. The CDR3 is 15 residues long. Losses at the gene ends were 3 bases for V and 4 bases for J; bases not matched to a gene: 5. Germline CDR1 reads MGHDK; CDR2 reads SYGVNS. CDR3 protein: CASSDPGTGSDTQYF. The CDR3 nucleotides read TGTGCCAGCAGTGACCCTGGGACAGGGTCAGATACGCAGTATTTT.

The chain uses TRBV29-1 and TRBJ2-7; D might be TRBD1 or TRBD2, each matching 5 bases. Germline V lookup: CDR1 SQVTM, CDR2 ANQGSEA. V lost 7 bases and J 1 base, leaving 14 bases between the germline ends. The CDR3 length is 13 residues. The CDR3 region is CSATGTVSYEQYF. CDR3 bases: TGCAGCGCCACCGGGACGGTATCCTACGAGCAGTACTTC.

Here the CDR3 DNA reads TGTGCCAGCAGCCCCACAGGGGGAGTTAACTATGGCTACACCTTC. Translating it yields CASSPTGGVNYGYTF. The chain employs TRBV5-4 and TRBJ1-2, with 8 bases identical to TRBD1. CDR1 is SGHNT, CDR2 YYREEE, per germline (reference sequence). The CDR3 is 15 amino acids. V dropped 4 bases and J dropped 1; count of bases not matched to a gene: 6.

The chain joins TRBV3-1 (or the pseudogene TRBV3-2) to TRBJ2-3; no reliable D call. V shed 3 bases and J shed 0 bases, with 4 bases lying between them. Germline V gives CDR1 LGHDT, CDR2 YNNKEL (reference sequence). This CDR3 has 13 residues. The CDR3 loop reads CASSHVSTDTQYF. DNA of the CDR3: TGTGCCAGCAGCCACGTGAGCACAGATACGCAGTATTTT.

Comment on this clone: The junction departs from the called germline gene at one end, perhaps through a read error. CDR3 residues: CASSQGDGGGRNF. DNA for the CDR3: TGTGCCAGCAGCCAAGGGGACGGTGGGGGTCGAAATTTT. This chain uses TRBV3-1 (or the pseudogene TRBV3-2) with TRBJ1-3, with D perhaps matching TRBD1 (5 bases). CDR3 length equals 13 residues. Germline V gene lookup returns CDR1 LGHDT and CDR2 YNNKEL (reference sequence).